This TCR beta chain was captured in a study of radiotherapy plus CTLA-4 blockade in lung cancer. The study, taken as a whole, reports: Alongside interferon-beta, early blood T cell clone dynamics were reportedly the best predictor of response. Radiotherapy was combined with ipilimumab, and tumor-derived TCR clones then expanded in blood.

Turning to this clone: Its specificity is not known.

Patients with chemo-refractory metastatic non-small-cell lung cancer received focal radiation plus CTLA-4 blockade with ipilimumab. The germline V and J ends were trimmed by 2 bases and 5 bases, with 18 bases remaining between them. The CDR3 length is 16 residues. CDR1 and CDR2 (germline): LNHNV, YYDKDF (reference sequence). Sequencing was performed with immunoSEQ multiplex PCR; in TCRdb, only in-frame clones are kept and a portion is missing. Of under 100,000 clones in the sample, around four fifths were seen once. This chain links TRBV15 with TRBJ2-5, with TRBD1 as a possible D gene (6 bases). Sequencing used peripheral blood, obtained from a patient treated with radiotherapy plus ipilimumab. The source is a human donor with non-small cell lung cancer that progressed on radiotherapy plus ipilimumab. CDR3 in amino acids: CATSRITGLLKETQYF. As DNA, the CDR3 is TGTGCCACCAGCAGAATTACAGGGTTGTTGAAGGAGACCCAGTACTTC. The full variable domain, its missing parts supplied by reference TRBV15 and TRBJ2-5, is DAMVIQNPRYQVTQFGKPVTLSCSQTLNHNVMYWYQQKSSQAPKLLFHYYDKDFNNEADTPDNFQSRRPNTSFCFLDIRSPGLGDTAMYLCATSRITGLLKETQYFGPGTRLLVL.